This T cell receptor beta chain comes out of a study of cytotoxic CD8 clonotypes in ibrutinib-treated CLL (dated by TCRdb to the early 2020s). For the study in its entirety: The cohort was composed of 11 relapsed/refractory and 15 treatment-naive patients; IGHV unmutated status was identified in 17 patients. Samples at response were collected after a median of roughly 13 months of treatment, with a range of about 6 to 40 months. Cryopreserved peripheral blood mononuclear cells were obtained prior to treatment, at the time of response, and at either disease progression or sustained remission. All remission and progressive disease samples were collected while patients were still receiving ibrutinib. Samples averaged approximately 250,000 productive templates and 80,000 to 100,000 productive rearrangements. Responses were partial in some 24 patients and complete in 2; after median 68 months follow-up, roughly 14 stayed in remission and approximately 12 progressed. Of the approximately 94 people in the trial, 25 to 30 had longitudinal samples available. Here is what the overall study found, with its caveats: Public clonotypes were rare and either contracted or stayed stable during treatment, and the rise in clonality at ibrutinib response reflected the expansion of private clonotypes. Sampling times were not matched between patients in sustained remission and patients whose disease was progressing, and lymph node repertoires were not examined. At baseline, clonality was higher than in age-matched healthy donors and showed a strong correlation with circulating CD8+ T-cell counts. An increase in clonality was observed at ibrutinib response, with clonality remaining stable during sustained remission and falling back toward baseline at progression.

This clone was recorded a few times. Its target antigen remains unknown. Qualities for individual bases were not recorded, and no much larger clone is one base off. Interpreted using the paper, the time point label stands for: about a year on ibrutinib. Roughly 2.2 micrograms of genomic DNA were extracted from cryopreserved PBMCs for TCR beta library preparation. Longitudinal blood samples from CLL patients on ibrutinib monotherapy underwent high-throughput TCR beta sequencing. The patients took part in an open-label, single-center phase 2 trial of ibrutinib monotherapy. V and J lose 0 bases and 5 bases, and a span of 11 bases separates them. The cysteine opens and the phenylalanine closes a CDR3 of 14 amino acids. Of all the DNA, just the CDR3 is kept, 42 bases in frame from base 1. CDR1 SGHRS and CDR2 YFSETQ were looked up in the germline V gene. On a MiSeq, deep resolution sequencing aimed for a depth between 1 in 1 million and 1 in 200,000 T cells, with each clonotype covered 10x on average. The immunoSEQ hsTCRB Kit was used to generate TCR beta libraries. The published analysis was carried out like this. The data were analyzed with ImmunoSEQ Analyzer and ImmunoSEQ Data Assistant, and V, D and J gene assignments followed IMGT definitions. Clonality, which ranges from 0 to 1, was calculated as one minus the normalized Shannon entropy of productive rearrangement frequencies. Public clonotype analysis was restricted to overrepresented clonotypes comprising at least 0.05% of each patient's repertoire. Approximately 12 repertoires from age-matched healthy donors, obtained from immuneACCESS, served as clonality controls. This is the immuneACCESS table as TCRdb keeps it, with only in-frame sequences that have V and J called. A part of the clones is gone; compared with another copy, unresolved V genes explain less than half, and the rest is unexplained. The D gene and trimming were derived from the DNA, and the V and J assignments and clone size from that table. Across this sample there are 200,000 to 250,000 clones, with 65% to 80% seen only once. The top ten clonotypes cover 5.9% of the sample.

The material sequenced was PBMCs, taken after 12 months of ibrutinib treatment. The clonotype was recovered from a human donor with chronic lymphocytic leukemia. The sequence joins TRBV5-1 to TRBJ2-5; there is no confident call for the D gene. The nucleotide sequence is TGCGCCAGCAGCTTGGAGGCAATGAGTGAGACCCAGTACTTC. Translated, this is CASSLEAMSETQYF.